The clone carrying this TCR beta chain was detected once. Once graft tissue had been processed, intraepithelial and lamina propria lymphocytes were released. The data were produced by immunoSEQ multiplex PCR, yet TCRdb's version contains in-frame clones alone and is incomplete. The table lists tens of thousands of clones, just over 75% of them singletons. This specimen comes from a study of graft-versus-host responses after intestinal transplantation. As for the study in general: Recipients underwent multivisceral, liver-intestinal, or isolated intestinal transplants.

Germline trimming cut 3 bases from V and 1 base from J; bases unmatched to any gene: 5. The germline V gene has CDR1 KGHSH and CDR2 LQKENI. The CDR3 covers 16 residues. The sequencing here drew on ileum tissue, taken 12 days after intestinal transplant. This sequence joins TRBV18 and TRBJ2-3, with 9 bases lining up with TRBD1. This receptor was taken from a human patient who received an intestinal transplant, so some T cells may come from the graft donor. The CDR3 DNA is TGTGCCAGCTCACCCGGACAGGGGCGGGGCACAGATACGCAGTATTTT. This translates into CASSPGQGRGTDTQYF.